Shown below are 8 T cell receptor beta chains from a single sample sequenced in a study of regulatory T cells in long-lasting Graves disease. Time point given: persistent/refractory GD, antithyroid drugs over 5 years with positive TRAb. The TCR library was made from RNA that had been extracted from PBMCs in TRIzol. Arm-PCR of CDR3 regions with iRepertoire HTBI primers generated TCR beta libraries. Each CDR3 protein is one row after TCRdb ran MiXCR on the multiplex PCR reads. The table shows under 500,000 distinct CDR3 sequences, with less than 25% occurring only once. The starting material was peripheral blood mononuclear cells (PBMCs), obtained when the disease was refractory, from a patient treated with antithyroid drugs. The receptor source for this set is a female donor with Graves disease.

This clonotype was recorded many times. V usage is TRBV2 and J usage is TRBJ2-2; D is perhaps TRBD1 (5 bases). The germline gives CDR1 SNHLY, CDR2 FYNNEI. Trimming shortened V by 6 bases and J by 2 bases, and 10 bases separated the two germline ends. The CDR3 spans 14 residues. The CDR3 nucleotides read TGTGCCAGCAGATGGACACAAAACACCGGGGAGCTGTTTTTT. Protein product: CASRWTQNTGELFF. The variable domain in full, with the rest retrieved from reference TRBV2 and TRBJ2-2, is EPEVTQTPSHQVTQMGQEVILRCVPISNHLYFYWYRQILGQKVEFLVSFYNNEISEKSEIFDDQFSVERPDGSNFTLKIRSTKLEDSAMYFCASRWTQNTGELFFGEGSRLTVL.

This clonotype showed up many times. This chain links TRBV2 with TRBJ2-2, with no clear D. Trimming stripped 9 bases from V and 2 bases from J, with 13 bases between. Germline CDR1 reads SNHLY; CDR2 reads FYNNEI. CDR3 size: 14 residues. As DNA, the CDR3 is TGTGCCAGAATCCAAGGACGAAACACCGGGGAGCTGTTTTTT. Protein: CARIQGRNTGELFF.

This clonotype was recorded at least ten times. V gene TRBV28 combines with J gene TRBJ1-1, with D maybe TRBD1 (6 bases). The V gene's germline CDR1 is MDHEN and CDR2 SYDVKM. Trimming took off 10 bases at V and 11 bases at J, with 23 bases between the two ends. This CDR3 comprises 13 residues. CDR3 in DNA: TGTGCCATCATCTCCCAGGGGCCCGGGGAGGCTTTCTTT. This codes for CAIISQGPGEAFF.

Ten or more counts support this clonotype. CDR3 DNA: TGTGCCACCAGCAGAGATCTCGGACCGACTGAAGCTTTCTTT. Its protein is CATSRDLGPTEAFF. The chain couples TRBV15 to TRBJ1-1; D is ambiguous. V was cut by 0 bases and J by 5 bases, with 10 bases left in between. This CDR3 comprises 14 residues. Germline V gene lookup returns CDR1 LNHNV and CDR2 YYDKDF (reference sequence).

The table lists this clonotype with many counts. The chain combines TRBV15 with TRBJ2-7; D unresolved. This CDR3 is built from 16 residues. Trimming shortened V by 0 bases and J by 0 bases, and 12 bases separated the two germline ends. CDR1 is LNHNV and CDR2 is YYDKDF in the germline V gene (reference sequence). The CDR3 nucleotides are TGTGCCACCAGCAGAGATAGGCTGTCGAGCTCCTACGAGCAGTACTTC. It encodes CATSRDRLSSSYEQYF.

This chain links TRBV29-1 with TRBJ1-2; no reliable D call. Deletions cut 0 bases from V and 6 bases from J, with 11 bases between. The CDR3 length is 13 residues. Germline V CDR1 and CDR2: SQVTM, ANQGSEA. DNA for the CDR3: TGCAGCGTTGAAGATCGCAGTGGGAATGGCTACACCTTC. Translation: CSVEDRSGNGYTF.

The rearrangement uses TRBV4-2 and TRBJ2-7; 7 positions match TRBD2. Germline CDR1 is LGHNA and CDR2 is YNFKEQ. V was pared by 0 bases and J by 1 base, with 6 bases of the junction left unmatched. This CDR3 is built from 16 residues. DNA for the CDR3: TGTGCCAGCAGCCAAGAGATGGCGGGAGCTTCCTACGAGCAGTACTTC. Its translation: CASSQEMAGASYEQYF.

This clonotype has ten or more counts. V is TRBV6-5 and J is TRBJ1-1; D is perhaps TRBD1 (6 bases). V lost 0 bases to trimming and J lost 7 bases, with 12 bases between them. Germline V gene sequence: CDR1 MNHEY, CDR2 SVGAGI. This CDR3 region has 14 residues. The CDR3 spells CASSYSIGGGEAFF. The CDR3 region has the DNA TGTGCCAGCAGTTACTCGATAGGGGGTGGTGAAGCTTTCTTT.